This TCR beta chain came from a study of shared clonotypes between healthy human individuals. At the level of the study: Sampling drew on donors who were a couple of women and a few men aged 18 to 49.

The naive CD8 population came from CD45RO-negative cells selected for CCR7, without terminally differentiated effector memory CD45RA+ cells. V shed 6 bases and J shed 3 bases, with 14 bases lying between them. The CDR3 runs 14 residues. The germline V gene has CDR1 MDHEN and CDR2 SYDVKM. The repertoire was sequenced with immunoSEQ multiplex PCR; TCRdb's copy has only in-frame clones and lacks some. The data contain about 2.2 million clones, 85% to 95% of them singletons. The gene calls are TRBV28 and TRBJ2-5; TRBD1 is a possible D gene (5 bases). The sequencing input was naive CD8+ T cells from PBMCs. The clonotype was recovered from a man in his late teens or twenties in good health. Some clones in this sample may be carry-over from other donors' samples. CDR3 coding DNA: TGTGCCAGCAGGGACAAGTTACTTGAAGAGACCCAGTACTTC. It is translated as CASRDKLLEETQYF.